This T cell receptor (beta chain) was recovered during a study of human T cells and chemical hapten exposure. Overall study findings and caveats: The number of TCRs over 1 in 1000 frequency stayed unchanged after DPC.

Germline lookup yields CDR1 SGHRS and CDR2 YFSETQ. V lost 0 bases, J lost 7 bases, and 8 bases lay in between. The CDR3 has 14 residues. This clonotype occurred a few times. Its antigen is undetermined. Each CDR3 protein is one row after TCRdb ran MiXCR on the RACE reads. The sample carries roughly 120,000 distinct CDR3 sequences, 9% to 10% recorded once. Indicated time point: healthy volunteer bleed at 2 weeks. Total RNA extraction was carried out from unfractionated whole blood. This chain links TRBV5-1 with TRBJ1-6; D uncertain. The specimen sequenced was whole blood. The TCR was taken from a male donor in good health. Some clones in this sample may be carry-over from other donors' samples. CDR3 loop: CASSLGQQNSPLHF. The CDR3, as DNA: TGCGCCAGCAGCTTGGGCCAACAGAATTCACCCCTCCACTTT.